The T cell receptor (beta chain) under discussion was sequenced for a study of blood T cell repertoires in COVID-19. Study-wide background: Acute and convalescent COVID-19 specimens originated in the United States, Italy and Spain.

In assigning cohorts, the study relied on participant-reported clinical history. Each recovered donor of Cohort 3 presented with two negative PCRs, clearance, or symptom resolution. In the original analysis: From reference gene primer amplification, estimates of nucleated cell counts were derived. Clones were sequenced by immunoSEQ multiplex PCR, and TCRdb holds only the in-frame ones, with some missing. That table supplies the V and J calls and clone size; D and trimming were determined from the DNA. The sample contains approximately 320,000 clones, about 88% of which appear only once. The CDR3 contains 16 residues. Germline CDR1 reads MDHEN; CDR2 reads SYDVKM. Trimming took off 6 bases at V and 2 bases at J, with 16 bases between the two ends.

Sample: PBMCs or T cells enriched from blood (not recorded which). The chain couples TRBV28 to TRBJ2-2; no reliable D call. This receptor was identified in a man between 60 and 75 years old who had recovered from COVID-19. Here the CDR3 reads CASSLIRTPNTGELFF. CDR3 nucleotides: TGTGCCAGCAGCCTAATCCGTACGCCTAACACCGGGGAGCTGTTTTTT.